One and the same sample provided the 5 T cell receptor beta chains below, sequenced in a study of CD8+ T cells in alopecia areata (dated by TCRdb to between 2017 and 2018). The time point label corresponds to: about 25 weeks on oral tofacitinib. Per the publication, the treatment or condition label means: oral pan-JAK inhibitor, 5-10 mg twice daily. From alopecia areata patients, peripheral blood was collected along with lesional scalp punch biopsies. Library preparation employed the immunoSEQ multiplex PCR assay. RNA was extracted from all samples and reverse transcribed into cDNA as template for TCR sequencing. Drawn from immuneACCESS, this table holds only the in-frame rearrangements with V and J called that TCRdb kept. Clones are partly lost; checked studies trace under half to an unresolved V gene and leave the rest unexplained. A total of a few thousand clones appear in this sample, 70% to 85% of them only once. Of the sample, about 5% is held by the ten largest clones.

The sequences come from skin, collected at week 24, from a patient treated with tofacitinib. The receptors stem from a human donor with alopecia areata.

This clone appeared a few times. Other DNA sequences in this specimen translate into the identical CDR3. The V call is TRBV18, the J call TRBJ1-1; D gene unclear. Trimming left V 2 bases short and J 4 bases short, with 8 bases between. In germline, CDR1 is KGHSH, CDR2 LQKENI. CDR3 size: 13 residues. The CDR3 DNA follows: TGTGCCAGCTCACCATCCGACGGCACTGAAGCTTTCTTT. As protein: CASSPSDGTEAFF.

The V gene is TRBV19, the J gene TRBJ1-5; 9 bases map to TRBD1. CDR3 length: 16 amino acids. Germline CDR1 LNHDA, CDR2 SQIVND (reference sequence). V dropped 6 bases and J dropped 1; count of bases not matched to a gene: 7. The CDR3 DNA follows: TGTGCCAGTAGAACCACAGGGGGCGCGAGCAATCAGCCCCAGCATTTT. It translates to CASRTTGGASNQPQHF.

The chain couples TRBV7-6 to TRBJ2-7; a possible D gene is TRBD1 (6 bases). CDR1 SGHVS and CDR2 FNYEAQ come from the germline V gene. V lost 5 bases to trimming and J lost 6 bases, with 17 bases between them. The CDR3 contains 14 residues. As DNA, the CDR3 is TGTGCCAGCAGCCCTACCGAGGACAGATCCGAGCAGTACTTC. This codes for CASSPTEDRSEQYF.

The J gene is TRBJ1-2, the V gene TRBV5-1; possibly TRBD1 for D (5 bases). Germline V gene sequence: CDR1 SGHRS, CDR2 YFSETQ. CDR3 length: 16 residues. The V end was cut by 0 bases, the J end by 3 bases, with 15 bases between. The CDR3 region has the DNA TGCGCCAGCAGCTTGGAAGCAGGGCTCTTCGACTATGGCTACACCTTC. It encodes CASSLEAGLFDYGYTF.

This clone has a single count. The gene calls are TRBV6-5 and TRBJ1-5, with D unclear. Per germline, CDR1 MNHEY and CDR2 SVGAGI. Trimming pared 4 bases from V and 4 bases from J, leaving 8 bases between. The CDR3 covers 13 residues. Here the CDR3 reads CASSLQQNQPQHF. CDR3 nucleotide sequence: TGTGCCAGCAGTTTACAGCAGAATCAGCCCCAGCATTTT.